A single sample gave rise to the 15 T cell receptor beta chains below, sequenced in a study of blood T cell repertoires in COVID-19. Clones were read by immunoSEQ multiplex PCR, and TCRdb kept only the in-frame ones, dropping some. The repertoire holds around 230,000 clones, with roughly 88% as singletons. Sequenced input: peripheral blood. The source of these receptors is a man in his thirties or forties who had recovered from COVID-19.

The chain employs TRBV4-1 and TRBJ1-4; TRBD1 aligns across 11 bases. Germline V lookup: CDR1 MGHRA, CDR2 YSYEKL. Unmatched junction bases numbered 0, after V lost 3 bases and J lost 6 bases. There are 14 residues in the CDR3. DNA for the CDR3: TGCGCCAGCAGCCAGGGACAGGGGGATGAAAAACTGTTTTTT. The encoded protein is CASSQGQGDEKLFF.

The DNA for the CDR3 is TGCGCCAGCAGCGTACCGACAGCGACTAATGAAAAACTGTTTTTT. Its protein is CASSVPTATNEKLFF. The chain recombines TRBV5-1 with TRBJ1-4, with TRBD1 as a possible D gene (5 bases). The CDR3 loop spans 15 amino acids. Germline loops: CDR1 SGHRS, CDR2 YFSETQ. V gave up 4 bases and J gave up 2 bases, with 12 bases separating them.

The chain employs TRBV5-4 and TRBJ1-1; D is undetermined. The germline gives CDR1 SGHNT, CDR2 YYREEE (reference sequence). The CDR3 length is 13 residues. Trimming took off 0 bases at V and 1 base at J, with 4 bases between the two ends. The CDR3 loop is CASSLVRNTEAFF. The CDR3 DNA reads TGTGCCAGCAGCTTGGTTAGGAACACTGAAGCTTTCTTT.

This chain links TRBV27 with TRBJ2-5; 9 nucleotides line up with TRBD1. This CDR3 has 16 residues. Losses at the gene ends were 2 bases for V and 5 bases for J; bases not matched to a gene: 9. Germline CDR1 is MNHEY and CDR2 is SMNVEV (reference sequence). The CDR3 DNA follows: TGTGCCAGCAGTTTAGGGACAGGGATACAAGGGGAGACCCAGTACTTC. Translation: CASSLGTGIQGETQYF.

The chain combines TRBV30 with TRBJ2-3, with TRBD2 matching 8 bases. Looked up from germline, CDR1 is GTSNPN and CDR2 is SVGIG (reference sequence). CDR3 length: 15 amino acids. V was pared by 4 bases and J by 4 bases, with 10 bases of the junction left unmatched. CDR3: CAWTRGGGDADTQYF. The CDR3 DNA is TGTGCCTGGACTCGGGGGGGCGGGGACGCAGATACGCAGTATTTT.

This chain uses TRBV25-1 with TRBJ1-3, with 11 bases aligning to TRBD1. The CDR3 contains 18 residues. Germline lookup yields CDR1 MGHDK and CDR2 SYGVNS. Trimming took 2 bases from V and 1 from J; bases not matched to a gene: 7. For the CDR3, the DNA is TGTGCCAGCAGTGAAGCCGGGGGGACAGGGGGGTCTGGAAACACCATATATTTT. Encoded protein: CASSEAGGTGGSGNTIYF.

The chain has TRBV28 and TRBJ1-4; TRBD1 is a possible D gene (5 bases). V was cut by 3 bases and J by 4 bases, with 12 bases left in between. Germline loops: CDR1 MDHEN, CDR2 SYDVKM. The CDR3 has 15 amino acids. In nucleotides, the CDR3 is TGTGCCAGCAGTTTCGAACAGGCCAGTAATGAAAAACTGTTTTTT. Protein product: CASSFEQASNEKLFF.

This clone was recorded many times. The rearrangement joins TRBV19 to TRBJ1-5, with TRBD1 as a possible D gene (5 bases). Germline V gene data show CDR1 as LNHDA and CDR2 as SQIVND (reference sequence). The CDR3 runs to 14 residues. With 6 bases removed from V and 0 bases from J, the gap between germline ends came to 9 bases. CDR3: CASREQDSNQPQHF. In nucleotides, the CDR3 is TGTGCCAGTAGGGAACAGGATAGCAATCAGCCCCAGCATTTT.

CDR3 protein: CATSLRRVIGGSTDTQYF. In DNA, the CDR3 is TGTGCCACCAGCCTCCGCAGGGTTATTGGGGGCAGCACAGATACGCAGTATTTT. V and J are TRBV15 and TRBJ2-3; a weak D match, TRBD1 (6 bases). The V gene lost 5 bases and the J gene lost 0 bases, with 21 bases spanning the gap. CDR3 length: 18 amino acids. The germline V gene encodes CDR1 LNHNV and CDR2 YYDKDF (reference sequence).

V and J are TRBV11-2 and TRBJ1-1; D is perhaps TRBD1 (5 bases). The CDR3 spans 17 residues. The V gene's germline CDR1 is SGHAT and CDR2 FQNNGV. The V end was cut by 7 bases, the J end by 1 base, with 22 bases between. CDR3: CASTVSRLSGGNTEAFF. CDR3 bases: TGTGCCAGCACCGTCTCCAGGCTCTCCGGGGGGAACACTGAAGCTTTCTTT.

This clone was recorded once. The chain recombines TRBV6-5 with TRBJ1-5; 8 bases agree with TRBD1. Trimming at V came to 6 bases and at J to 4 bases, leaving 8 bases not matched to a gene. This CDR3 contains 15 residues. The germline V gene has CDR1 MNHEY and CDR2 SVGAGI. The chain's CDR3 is CASRGQGGANQPQHF. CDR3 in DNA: TGTGCCAGCAGAGGACAGGGAGGGGCAAATCAGCCCCAGCATTTT.

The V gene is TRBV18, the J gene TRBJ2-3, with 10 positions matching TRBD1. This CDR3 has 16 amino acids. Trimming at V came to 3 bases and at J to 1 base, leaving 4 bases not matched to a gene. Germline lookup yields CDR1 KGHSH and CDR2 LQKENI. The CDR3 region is CASSPPGTGGTDTQYF. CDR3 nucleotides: TGTGCCAGCTCACCGCCCGGGACAGGGGGCACAGATACGCAGTATTTT. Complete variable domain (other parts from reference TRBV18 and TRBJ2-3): NAGVMQNPRHLVRRRGQEARLRCSPMKGHSHVYWYRQLPEEGLKFMVYLQKENIIDESGMPKERFSAEFPKEGPSILRIQQVVRGDSAAYFCASSPPGTGGTDTQYFGPGTRLTVL.

The chain's CDR3 is CASSPRHDPLLFQYF. The CDR3 coding sequence is TGTGCCAGCAGCCCAAGACACGACCCTCTATTATTCCAGTACTTC. The gene calls are TRBV6-4 and TRBJ2-5; D unresolved. CDR1 is MRHNA and CDR2 is SNTAGT in the germline V gene. The V end lost 6 bases, the J end lost 10 bases, and 24 bases lay between the germline ends. The CDR3 spans 15 residues.

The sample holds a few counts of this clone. As DNA, the CDR3 is TGTGCCAGCAGCCCGCCGACAGGGGGCTACATTCAGTACTTC. It encodes CASSPPTGGYIQYF. The J gene is TRBJ2-4, the V gene TRBV5-5; 10 positions agree with TRBD1. The V gene end was trimmed by 4 bases and the J gene end by 8 bases; junction bases not matched to a gene: 6. This CDR3 has 14 residues. Germline values: CDR1 SGHKS, CDR2 YYEKEE (reference sequence).

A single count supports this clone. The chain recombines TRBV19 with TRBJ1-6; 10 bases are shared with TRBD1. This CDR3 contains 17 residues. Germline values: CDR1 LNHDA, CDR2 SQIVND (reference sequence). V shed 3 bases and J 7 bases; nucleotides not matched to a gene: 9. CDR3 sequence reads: CASSIGWGGQGNSPLHF. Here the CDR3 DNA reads TGTGCCAGTAGTATCGGTTGGGGGGGACAGGGGAATTCACCCCTCCACTTT. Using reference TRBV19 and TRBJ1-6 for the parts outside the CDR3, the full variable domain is DGGITQSPKYLFRKEGQNVTLSCEQNLNHDAMYWYRQDPGQGLRLIYYSQIVNDFQKGDIAEGYSVSREKKESFPLTVTSAQKNPTAFYLCASSIGWGGQGNSPLHFGNGTRLTVT.